These 29 T cell receptor beta chains were sequenced from one sample in a study of OX40 agonist ivuxolimab in advanced cancers. Clones were read by immunoSEQ multiplex PCR, and TCRdb kept only the in-frame ones, dropping some. The sample yields 70,000 to 80,000 clones, 70% to 90% seen once. The sequencing here drew on CD4+ or CD8+ T cells sorted from blood, taken in a trial of the OX40 agonist ivuxolimab. Receptor source: an adult with an advanced solid tumor such as melanoma, head and neck, liver or kidney cancer.

The chain is built from TRBV10-3 and TRBJ2-7, with TRBD2 as a possible D gene (7 bases). The V gene lost 5 bases and the J gene lost 5 bases, with 16 bases spanning the gap. From germline, CDR1 is ENHRY and CDR2 SYGVKD. This CDR3 has 14 residues. The CDR3 DNA reads as TGTGCCATCAGTAATAACAGGGAGGGAAACGAGCAGTACTTC. It is translated as CAISNNREGNEQYF.

Concerning this clone: An end of the junction differs from the germline gene, which may be a read error. The chain combines TRBV7-7 with TRBJ2-7; TRBD2 is a possible D gene (5 bases). The germline V gene encodes CDR1 SSHAT and CDR2 FNYEAQ (reference sequence). The CDR3 sequence is 14 residues long. The CDR3 region is CASSPGLDSYEQYF. The CDR3 region has the DNA TGTGCTAGCAGCCCCGGACTGGACTCCTACGAGCAGTACTTC.

This chain connects TRBV5-1 to TRBJ2-7; a possible D gene is TRBD2 (5 bases). Germline CDR1 is SGHRS and CDR2 is YFSETQ. The V gene lost 1 base and the J gene lost 0 bases, with 11 bases spanning the gap. The CDR3 is made up of 15 amino acids. Here the CDR3 reads CASSLNGGGSYEQYF. In DNA form, the CDR3 reads TGCGCCAGCAGCTTGAACGGCGGAGGCTCCTACGAGCAGTACTTC.

V and J are TRBV5-1 and TRBJ2-1; TRBD2 aligns across 7 bases. The V segment lost 1 base and the J segment 8 bases; nucleotides outside the gene matches: 6. The CDR3 is 14 residues long. Looked up from germline, CDR1 is SGHRS and CDR2 is YFSETQ. CDR3: CASSLLTLADEQFF. DNA for the CDR3: TGCGCCAGCAGCTTGCTAACGCTAGCGGATGAGCAGTTCTTC.

The chain employs TRBV2 and TRBJ1-1, with 8 nucleotides matching TRBD1. CDR3 length equals 14 residues. Germline-derived CDR1 and CDR2 are SNHLY and FYNNEI. After removal of 4 bases from V and 4 bases from J, the junction contained 5 bases not matched to a gene. CDR3 protein: CASSGWTGTTEAFF. CDR3 nucleotides: TGTGCCAGCAGTGGATGGACAGGGACCACTGAAGCTTTCTTT.

The chain couples TRBV21-1 to TRBJ2-5; the table's D call TRBD2 went unverified against the DNA. TRBV21-1 represents a pseudogene. This CDR3 has 20 amino acids. The CDR3 nucleotides are TGTGCCAGCACTCCGCCCAGGGGGACTAGCGGGAGGGCCATTGATGAGACCCAGTACTTC. This translates into CASTPPRGTSGRAIDETQYF.

V and J are TRBV28 and TRBJ2-7; no reliable D call. The length of the CDR3 is 16 residues. Trimming removed 6 bases at V and 0 bases at J, with 18 bases between. The V gene's germline CDR1 is MDHEN and CDR2 SYDVKM. CDR3 residues: CASSSPASQISYEQYF. The CDR3 nucleotides read TGTGCCAGCAGCTCCCCAGCGTCTCAGATCTCCTACGAGCAGTACTTC. Together with reference TRBV28 and TRBJ2-7, the CDR3 gives the full variable domain: DVKVTQSSRYLVKRTGEKVFLECVQDMDHENMFWYRQDPGLGLRLIYFSYDVKMKEKGDIPEGYSVSREKKERFSLILESASTNQTSMYLCASSSPASQISYEQYFGPGTRLTVT.

This chain joins TRBV28 and TRBJ2-6; 7 bases are a match to TRBD1. Germline V CDR1 and CDR2: MDHEN, SYDVKM. The CDR3 loop spans 18 amino acids. The ends lost 3 bases at V and 0 bases at J; junction bases unmatched: 8. This chain's CDR3 is CASSLGTVFGSGANVLTF. The CDR3 DNA follows: TGTGCCAGCAGTTTGGGGACAGTCTTTGGCTCTGGGGCCAACGTCCTGACTTTC.

In nucleotides, the CDR3 is TGCAGTGCTAGTTCGACCTACGAGCAGTACTTC. Encoded protein: CSASSTYEQYF. J is TRBJ2-7 and V is TRBV20-1; D unresolved. CDR1 and CDR2 (germline): DFQATT, SNEGSKA (reference sequence). The CDR3 extends over 11 amino acids. V lost 3 bases and J 2 bases, leaving 5 bases between the germline ends.

Turning to this clone: One end of the junction fails to match germline, which may point to a read error. This chain uses TRBV7-7 with TRBJ2-1; D is ambiguous. CDR1 is SSHAT and CDR2 is FNYEAQ in the germline V gene (reference sequence). This CDR3 is 15 amino acids long. The CDR3 region is CASSRQRAGMDEQFF. The CDR3 DNA follows: TGTGCTAGCAGCCGGCAACGGGCTGGGATGGATGAGCAGTTCTTC.

The V gene is TRBV19, the J gene TRBJ2-7, with D possibly being TRBD1 or TRBD2 (7 bases each). This CDR3 has 16 amino acids. The germline CDR1 and CDR2 sequences are LNHDA and SQIVND (reference sequence). Trimming took 6 bases from V and 0 from J, leaving 18 bases between them. CDR3 sequence (DNA): TGTGCCAGTAGCGATAAGGGAGGGGGCAACTCCTACGAGCAGTACTTC. Translation gives CASSDKGGGNSYEQYF.

This clone was counted a single time. The gene calls are TRBV6-1 and TRBJ1-1; D uncertain. Trimming cost V 7 bases and J 4 bases, with 16 bases left between them. The CDR3 totals 14 residues. The V gene's germline CDR1 is MNHNS and CDR2 SASEGT. The CDR3 nucleotides read TGTGCCAGCATCCAAAAGATAAGCGGCACTGAAGCTTTCTTT. This gives the protein CASIQKISGTEAFF.

The J gene is TRBJ1-3, the V gene TRBV5-5; D not certain. This CDR3 has 12 amino acids. V was pared by 1 base and J by 9 bases, with 8 bases between. The germline V gene has CDR1 SGHKS and CDR2 YYEKEE (reference sequence). This CDR3 is CASSLSRGTIYF. The CDR3 DNA reads as TGTGCCAGCAGCTTGAGCCGAGGCACCATATATTTT.

In its sample, this clone was seen once. The V and J genes are TRBV19 and TRBJ2-1; 11 bases line up with TRBD2. Looked up from germline, CDR1 is LNHDA and CDR2 is SQIVND (reference sequence). V lost 3 bases, J lost 9 bases, and 7 bases stayed unmatched. The CDR3 contains 15 residues. CDR3 sequence reads: CASSIILAGVGEQFF. Written as DNA, the CDR3 is TGTGCCAGTAGTATTATACTAGCGGGAGTCGGTGAGCAGTTCTTC.

The chain is built from TRBV19 and TRBJ2-2, with D tentatively TRBD2 (5 bases). With 10 bases removed from V and 0 bases from J, the gap between germline ends came to 12 bases. The CDR3 is made up of 14 amino acids. The germline V gene encodes CDR1 LNHDA and CDR2 SQIVND (reference sequence). The CDR3: CATPDSSNTGELFF. DNA for the CDR3: TGTGCCACCCCGGACTCTTCGAACACCGGGGAGCTGTTTTTT.

CDR3 in DNA: TGTGCCAGCAGCCGGGACAGAGATCACACAGATACGCAGTATTTT. Translation gives CASSRDRDHTDTQYF. V usage is TRBV7-9 and J usage is TRBJ2-3; 7 positions agree with TRBD1. V shed 5 bases, J shed 2 bases, and the junction held 7 bases outside the gene matches. The germline V gene has CDR1 SEHNR and CDR2 FQNEAQ (reference sequence). The CDR3 contains 15 residues.

This rearrangement joins TRBV28 to TRBJ2-1; the match to TRBD2 covers 10 bases. CDR3 length: 15 residues. Germline trimming cut 6 bases from V and 5 bases from J; bases unmatched to any gene: 7. Per germline, CDR1 MDHEN and CDR2 SYDVKM. Here the CDR3 reads CASRPGLAINNEQFF. In nucleotides, the CDR3 is TGTGCCAGCAGGCCGGGACTAGCGATAAACAATGAGCAGTTCTTC.

The J gene is TRBJ2-7, the V gene TRBV7-2, with D tentatively TRBD1 (6 bases). The CDR3 length is 15 residues. The ends were cut back, 5 bases at V and 2 bases at J, with 16 bases in the middle. Germline CDR1 SGHTA, CDR2 FQGNSA. The DNA of the CDR3 is TGTGCCAGCAGCCGAGAGGACAGTGGGCCCTACGAGCAGTACTTC. It encodes CASSREDSGPYEQYF.

CDR3 nucleotide sequence: TGTGCCAGCAGTAACCTACAGGGGACCTATGGCTACACCTTC. Its translation: CASSNLQGTYGYTF. The gene calls are TRBV25-1 and TRBJ1-2; 7 positions match TRBD1. This CDR3 region has 14 residues. V lost 5 bases, J lost 4 bases, and 7 bases stayed unmatched. CDR1 MGHDK and CDR2 SYGVNS come from the germline V gene.

The chain carries TRBV11-2 and TRBJ2-3; D remains ambiguous. Trimming cost V 3 bases and J 2 bases, with 9 bases left between them. Per germline, CDR1 SGHAT and CDR2 FQNNGV. This CDR3 is built from 14 residues. The CDR3: CASSFSRNTDTQYF. The CDR3 nucleotides are TGTGCCAGCAGCTTTTCCAGGAACACAGATACGCAGTATTTT.

The chain couples TRBV7-9 to TRBJ1-1; D call uncertain. Looked up from germline, CDR1 is SEHNR and CDR2 is FQNEAQ (reference sequence). V was cut by 1 base and J by 0 bases, with 9 bases left in between. The CDR3 is made up of 15 amino acids. The CDR3 loop is CASSLVRTLNTEAFF. As DNA, the CDR3 is TGTGCCAGCAGCTTAGTCAGGACGTTGAACACTGAAGCTTTCTTT.

The rearrangement links TRBV5-1 to TRBJ2-5; 7 positions agree with TRBD1. The end of the DNA aligns better with TRBJ2-7, so the J call may be wrong. This CDR3 spans 14 amino acids. Germline V lookup: CDR1 SGHRS, CDR2 YFSETQ. This CDR3 reads CASSFRGLDYEQYF. CDR3 nucleotides: TGCGCCAGCAGCTTTAGGGGGCTTGACTACGAGCAGTACTTC.

This clone was seen a single time. Here the CDR3 reads CASSITTQGAQGNTIYF. The DNA for the CDR3 is TGCGCCAGCAGCATTACCACCCAGGGGGCGCAAGGAAACACCATATATTTT. The chain combines TRBV5-1 with TRBJ1-3; 8 bases map to TRBD1. CDR1 is SGHRS and CDR2 is YFSETQ in the germline V gene. The CDR3 contains 17 residues. J lost 4 bases, V lost 4 bases, and 13 bases had no gene match.

The V gene is TRBV11-3, the J gene TRBJ2-3, with unresolved D. Germline CDR1 reads SGHNT; CDR2 reads YENEEA. Trimming took off 4 bases at V and 5 bases at J, with 10 bases between the two ends. CDR3 length equals 13 residues. The CDR3 nucleotides read TGTGCCAGCAGCTCCGGACGGATAGATACGCAGTATTTT. It translates to CASSSGRIDTQYF. Full variable domain (remainder filled in from reference TRBV11-3 and TRBJ2-3): EAGVVQSPRYKIIEKKQPVAFWCNPISGHNTLYWYLQNLGQGPELLIRYENEEAVDDSQLPKDRFSAERLKGVDSTLKIQPAELGDSAVYLCASSSGRIDTQYFGPGTRLTVL.

The chain combines TRBV4-2 with TRBJ1-5; D is possibly TRBD1 (5 bases). With 0 bases removed from V and 1 base from J, the gap between germline ends came to 7 bases. The length of the CDR3 is 15 residues. Germline V CDR1 and CDR2: LGHNA, YNFKEQ. The CDR3 region is CASSQDQGSNQPQHF. The CDR3 DNA reads TGTGCCAGCAGCCAAGATCAGGGCAGCAATCAGCCCCAGCATTTT.

V is TRBV6-1 and J is TRBJ2-7; D is uncertain. Germline V gene data show CDR1 as MNHNS and CDR2 as SASEGT. The CDR3 sequence is 10 residues long. V was cut by 8 bases and J by 4 bases, with 6 bases left in between. CDR3 residues: CASGRYEQYF. The CDR3 nucleotides read TGTGCCAGCGGAAGATACGAGCAGTACTTC.

This chain connects TRBV7-9 to TRBJ1-1, with TRBD1 as a possible D gene (5 bases). V lost 1 base to trimming and J lost 0 bases, with 6 bases between them. Germline assignment: CDR1 SEHNR and CDR2 FQNEAQ (reference sequence). This CDR3 contains 14 residues. The CDR3 region has the DNA TGTGCCAGCAGCTTAGGGGGGTTGAACACTGAAGCTTTCTTT. It codes for CASSLGGLNTEAFF.

The rearrangement joins TRBV18 to TRBJ2-2; no clear D. The germline V gene has CDR1 KGHSH and CDR2 LQKENI. This CDR3 comprises 16 residues. V was shortened by 4 bases and J by 0 bases, with 12 bases between the two germline ends. DNA for the CDR3: TGTGCCAGCTCACTAATAGGATCCACGAACACCGGGGAGCTGTTTTTT. Protein sequence: CASSLIGSTNTGELFF.

The chain uses TRBV5-4 and TRBJ1-3; D gene ambiguous. The CDR3 covers 14 residues. V was cut by 0 bases and J by 4 bases, with 8 bases left in between. The germline V gene has CDR1 SGHNT and CDR2 YYREEE (reference sequence). In DNA form, the CDR3 reads TGTGCCAGCAGCTTGGACCCACAGGGAAACACCATATATTTT. It translates to CASSLDPQGNTIYF.